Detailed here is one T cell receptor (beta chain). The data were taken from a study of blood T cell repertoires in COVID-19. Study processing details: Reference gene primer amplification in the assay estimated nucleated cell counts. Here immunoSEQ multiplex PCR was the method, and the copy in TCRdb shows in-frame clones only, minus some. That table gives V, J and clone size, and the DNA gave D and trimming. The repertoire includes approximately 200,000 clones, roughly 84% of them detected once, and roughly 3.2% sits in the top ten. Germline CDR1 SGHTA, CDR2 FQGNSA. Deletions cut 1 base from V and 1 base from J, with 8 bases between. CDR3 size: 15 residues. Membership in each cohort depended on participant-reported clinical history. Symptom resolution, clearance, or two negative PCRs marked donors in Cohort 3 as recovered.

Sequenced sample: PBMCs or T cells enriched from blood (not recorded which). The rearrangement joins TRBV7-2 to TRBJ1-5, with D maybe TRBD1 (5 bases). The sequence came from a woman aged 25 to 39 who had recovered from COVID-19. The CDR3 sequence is CASSLEQGSNQPQHF. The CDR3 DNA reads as TGTGCCAGCAGCTTAGAGCAGGGAAGCAATCAGCCCCAGCATTTT.